This paragraph reports one TCR beta chain. Losses at the gene ends were 0 bases for V and 6 bases for J; bases not matched to a gene: 9. Germline CDR1 reads SGHRS; CDR2 reads YFSETQ. CDR3 length equals 16 residues. Treatment indicated: around 19 received Ad26.COV2.S at low or high dose, single or two shots; 5 received placebo; per-sample allocation not given. It was on day 63 after the first vaccine or placebo injection that samples were taken. The sample is drawn from a study of Ad26.COV2.S vaccination and SARS-CoV-2 variants. Sequencing used immunoSEQ multiplex PCR; TCRdb keeps in-frame clones, though not all of them. The table includes 350,000 to 450,000 clones, around 84% detected once.

The clonotype originates from a person aged 18-60 years who received the Ad26.COV2.S COVID-19 vaccine or a placebo. The chain joins TRBV5-1 to TRBJ2-1, with TRBD2 matching over 7 bases. The specimen comprised peripheral blood, sampled in a trial of Ad26.COV2.S vaccine versus placebo. In DNA, the CDR3 is TGCGCCAGCAGCTTGGAAGGCCTAGCGGAAGTCAATGAGCAGTTCTTC. Protein: CASSLEGLAEVNEQFF.